These T cell receptor beta chains were read from a single sample in a study of T-cell reconstitution after alpha-beta-depleted transplantation in children. TCRdb redid the calling of the PCR reads with MiXCR, one entry per CDR3 protein. This sample has more than 550,000 distinct CDR3 sequences, with approximately 10% found just once. This specimen consisted of PBMCs from the stem cell graft donor, obtained from the stem cell graft. The source of these receptors is a human donor who donated a stem cell graft to a child with acute myeloid leukemia. Each CDR3 is given with its conserved first and last residue. The order of the fields is D gene, J gene, clone size, V gene, CDR3 protein, CDR3 DNA. A D gene is named only where the DNA matches it firmly. Size values are once, few and many counts, or a class for expanded clones, and some rows have none.

d_call: .
j_call: TRBJ2-5
clone_size: many
v_call: TRBV7-8
cdr3_aa: CASSLDRKETQYF
cdr3_nt: TGTGCCAGCAGCTTAGACAGGAAAGAGACCCAGTACTTC

d_call: .
j_call: TRBJ2-7
clone_size: many
v_call: TRBV25-1
cdr3_aa: CASSESGEDYEQYF
cdr3_nt: TGTGCCAGCAGTGAGTCTGGAGAGGACTACGAGCAGTACTTC

d_call: .
j_call: TRBJ2-5
clone_size: .
v_call: TRBV6-1
cdr3_aa: CASSEWRLQETQYF
cdr3_nt: TGTGCCAGCAGTGAATGGCGGCTACAAGAGACCCAGTACTTC

d_call: .
j_call: TRBJ2-3
clone_size: .
v_call: TRBV29-1
cdr3_aa: CSVRAEDTQYF
cdr3_nt: TGCAGCGTTCGGGCCGAGGATACGCAGTATTTT

d_call: TRBD2
j_call: TRBJ2-1
clone_size: .
v_call: TRBV6-5
cdr3_aa: CASSSFGGRDEQFF
cdr3_nt: TGTGCCAGCAGTTCCTTTGGGGGGAGGGATGAGCAGTTCTTC

d_call: TRBD1
j_call: TRBJ1-5
clone_size: .
v_call: TRBV7-2
cdr3_aa: CASSSGQGGWGNQPQHF
cdr3_nt: TGTGCCAGCAGCTCCGGACAGGGGGGTTGGGGCAATCAGCCCCAGCATTTT

d_call: TRBD2
j_call: TRBJ2-1
clone_size: .
v_call: TRBV27
cdr3_aa: CASRSLAGGEQFF
cdr3_nt: TGTGCCAGCAGGTCACTAGCGGGGGGTGAGCAGTTCTTC

d_call: TRBD2
j_call: TRBJ2-2
clone_size: many
v_call: TRBV7-2
cdr3_aa: CASSLSLFAGAGELFF
cdr3_nt: TGTGCCAGCAGCTTGTCCCTCTTCGCGGGAGCCGGGGAGCTGTTTTTT

d_call: .
j_call: TRBJ1-4
clone_size: few
v_call: TRBV30
cdr3_aa: CAWKVLEEKLFF
cdr3_nt: TGTGCCTGGAAGGTACTGGAGGAAAAACTGTTTTTT

d_call: TRBD2
j_call: TRBJ2-5
clone_size: few
v_call: TRBV9
cdr3_aa: CASSATASGIQETQYF
cdr3_nt: TGTGCCAGCAGCGCGACGGCTAGCGGGATTCAAGAGACCCAGTACTTC

d_call: TRBD2
j_call: TRBJ2-1
clone_size: many
v_call: TRBV7-8
cdr3_aa: CASSQRTSGAYNEQFF
cdr3_nt: TGTGCCAGCAGCCAAAGGACTAGCGGTGCCTACAATGAGCAGTTCTTC

d_call: .
j_call: TRBJ2-2
clone_size: few
v_call: TRBV6-1
cdr3_aa: CASIRSWRGRTTGELFF
cdr3_nt: TGTGCCAGCATCCGGTCGTGGAGAGGCAGAACCACCGGGGAGCTGTTTTTT

d_call: TRBD2
j_call: TRBJ2-1
clone_size: .
v_call: TRBV29-1
cdr3_aa: CSVLDGLAGGGWSEQFF
cdr3_nt: TGCAGCGTTTTAGATGGACTAGCGGGAGGGGGGTGGAGTGAGCAGTTCTTC

d_call: TRBD2
j_call: TRBJ2-1
clone_size: .
v_call: TRBV29-1
cdr3_aa: CSVERTRSEPQDEQFF
cdr3_nt: TGCAGCGTTGAACGGACTAGGTCCGAACCCCAAGATGAGCAGTTCTTC

d_call: .
j_call: TRBJ1-1
clone_size: many
v_call: TRBV6-5
cdr3_aa: CASSYPPGNTEAFF
cdr3_nt: TGTGCCAGCAGTTACCCACCTGGGAACACTGAAGCTTTCTTT

d_call: TRBD2
j_call: TRBJ2-3
clone_size: few
v_call: TRBV29-1
cdr3_aa: CSVLAGFTDTQYF
cdr3_nt: TGCAGCGTACTAGCGGGATTCACAGATACGCAGTATTTT

d_call: TRBD2
j_call: TRBJ2-4
clone_size: .
v_call: TRBV2
cdr3_aa: CASHMPGLPNEDIQYF
cdr3_nt: TGTGCCAGCCACATGCCGGGACTACCGAATGAGGACATTCAGTACTTC

d_call: .
j_call: TRBJ2-5
clone_size: many
v_call: TRBV7-6
cdr3_aa: CASRERGADETQYF
cdr3_nt: TGTGCCAGCAGAGAGAGGGGGGCAGATGAGACCCAGTACTTC

d_call: .
j_call: TRBJ2-7
clone_size: few
v_call: TRBV2
cdr3_aa: CASSDAPYYEQYF
cdr3_nt: TGTGCCAGCAGCGATGCTCCATACTACGAGCAGTACTTC

d_call: TRBD2
j_call: TRBJ2-3
clone_size: few
v_call: TRBV6-1
cdr3_aa: CASSPSHRLAGGEDTQYF
cdr3_nt: TGTGCCAGCAGTCCTTCTCACCGACTAGCGGGAGGGGAAGATACGCAGTATTTT

d_call: .
j_call: TRBJ2-7
clone_size: few
v_call: TRBV20-1
cdr3_aa: CSAERRETSTREQYF
cdr3_nt: TGCAGTGCTGAGCGACGGGAGACGTCTACGCGCGAGCAGTACTTC

d_call: TRBD1
j_call: TRBJ2-5
clone_size: few
v_call: TRBV29-1
cdr3_aa: CSVEEPLGTVKYF
cdr3_nt: TGCAGCGTTGAAGAGCCCCTCGGGACAGTCAAATACTTC

d_call: TRBD2
j_call: TRBJ2-2
clone_size: many
v_call: TRBV18
cdr3_aa: CASSPSASGSNTGELFF
cdr3_nt: TGTGCCAGCTCACCATCGGCTAGCGGGAGTAACACCGGGGAGCTGTTTTTT

d_call: .
j_call: TRBJ1-4
clone_size: many
v_call: TRBV5-1
cdr3_aa: CASSLSGKGEKLFF
cdr3_nt: TGCGCCAGCAGCTTGTCAGGGAAGGGTGAAAAACTGTTTTTT

d_call: .
j_call: TRBJ2-3
clone_size: .
v_call: TRBV4-2
cdr3_aa: CASSTAVPDTQYF
cdr3_nt: TGTGCCAGCAGCACAGCCGTCCCAGATACGCAGTATTTT